These 32 T cell receptor beta chains came from one sample sequenced in a study of shared clonotypes between healthy human individuals. Produced via immunoSEQ multiplex PCR; TCRdb's table is partial and in-frame only. This table holds a few million clones, 85% to 95% found once. The sample consisted of naive CD4+ T cells sorted from blood. The sample's subset: CD45RA+ positively selected. The receptors stem from a man younger than 30 in good health.

The chain carries TRBV18 and TRBJ2-7; tentatively, D is TRBD1 (5 bases). The germline CDR1 and CDR2 sequences are KGHSH and LQKENI. CDR3 length equals 15 residues. V lost 0 bases, J lost 2 bases, and 11 bases lay in between. The DNA of the CDR3 is TGTGCCAGCTCACCACCGGTACAGGTTCCCTACGAGCAGTACTTC. Protein product: CASSPPVQVPYEQYF.

V gene TRBV18 combines with J gene TRBJ2-1; the match to TRBD1 covers 8 bases. With 6 bases clipped from V and 2 bases from J, the junction kept 3 bases outside the gene matches. Germline V CDR1 and CDR2: KGHSH, LQKENI. CDR3 size: 14 residues. CDR3 region: CASSQDRAYNEQFF. In DNA form, the CDR3 reads TGTGCCAGCTCCCAGGACAGGGCCTACAATGAGCAGTTCTTC.

This rearrangement joins TRBV11-2 to TRBJ2-3; 8 positions agree with TRBD1. The trim removed 5 bases at V and 6 bases at J, leaving 7 bases unmatched. The CDR3 totals 14 residues. Germline CDR1 and CDR2: SGHAT and FQNNGV. In DNA, the CDR3 is TGTGCCAGCAGCCAAAGCCAGGGGGCCGATACGCAGTATTTT. This translates into CASSQSQGADTQYF.

J is TRBJ1-6 and V is TRBV10-2; D not certain. This CDR3 region has 13 residues. The V end lost 1 base, the J end lost 9 bases, and 7 bases lay between the germline ends. Germline assignment: CDR1 WSHSY and CDR2 SAAADI. The CDR3 DNA sequence: TGCGCCAGCAGTGAGTTTGGGCTTTCACCCCTCCACTTT. Translation gives CASSEFGLSPLHF.

The rearrangement links TRBV5-1 to TRBJ1-1; no reliable D call. V dropped 4 bases and J dropped 5 bases, with 12 bases sitting between them. Germline CDR1 and CDR2: SGHRS and YFSETQ. This CDR3 is built from 13 residues. CDR3: CASSPASETEAFF. The CDR3 bases are TGCGCCAGCAGCCCGGCTTCGGAAACTGAAGCTTTCTTT.

This clone turned up a few times. V is TRBV10-3 and J is TRBJ1-1; unclear D gene. This CDR3 is built from 15 residues. CDR1 is ENHRY, CDR2 SYGVKD, per germline. V dropped 4 bases and J dropped 1 base, with 13 bases sitting between them. The CDR3 here is CAISALPDGNTEAFF. CDR3 nucleotide sequence: TGTGCCATCAGTGCACTCCCGGACGGGAACACTGAAGCTTTCTTT.

The V and J genes are TRBV7-2 and TRBJ2-1; D is ambiguous. The CDR3 is 15 residues long. The germline CDR1 and CDR2 sequences are SGHTA and FQGNSA. V lost 1 base, J lost 8 bases, and 15 bases lay in between. The CDR3 loop is CASSLGSPVRYEQFF. The CDR3 bases are TGTGCCAGCAGCTTAGGATCGCCAGTCCGCTATGAGCAGTTCTTC.

This clone has just one count. The genes are TRBV5-4 and TRBJ2-7; 13 bases match TRBD2. CDR3 length: 16 residues. V dropped 0 bases and J dropped 7; count of bases not matched to a gene: 7. CDR1 SGHNT and CDR2 YYREEE come from the germline V gene (reference sequence). Here the CDR3 DNA reads TGTGCCAGCAGCTTGGGGTCACTAGCGGGGGGGCGTGAGCAGTACTTC. Encoded protein: CASSLGSLAGGREQYF.

The CDR3 loop is CASSPQTGGVLPQHF. CDR3 DNA: TGTGCCAGTAGTCCACAGACAGGGGGTGTCCTTCCCCAGCATTTT. The chain couples TRBV19 to TRBJ1-5, with 9 positions matching TRBD1. Germline V gives CDR1 LNHDA, CDR2 SQIVND (reference sequence). The CDR3 is 15 residues long. The ends lost 5 bases at V and 10 bases at J; junction bases unmatched: 12.

The chain carries TRBV30 and TRBJ2-1; perhaps TRBD1 as D (5 bases). This CDR3 is built from 17 residues. Germline values: CDR1 GTSNPN, CDR2 SVGIG (reference sequence). V was trimmed by 3 bases and J by 6 bases, leaving 24 bases between them. CDR3 DNA: TGTGCCTGGAGGAGGACAAGGGTTTTAGAGCAGGGCAATGAGCAGTTCTTC. Its translation is CAWRRTRVLEQGNEQFF.

J is TRBJ2-5 and V is TRBV7-4, with TRBD1 identical over 7 bases. With V trimmed by 2 bases and J by 1 base, 16 bases remained unmatched. This CDR3 contains 19 residues. Germline-derived CDR1 and CDR2 are SGHVT and SQSDAQ. CDR3: CASSLRAPGQRPPQETQYF. DNA for the CDR3: TGTGCCAGCAGCTTAAGGGCGCCGGGACAGAGGCCTCCCCAAGAGACCCAGTACTTC.

This clone was detected only a few times. The chain employs TRBV7-2 and TRBJ1-1; D is unresolved. The V gene's germline CDR1 is SGHTA and CDR2 FQGNSA. V gave up 0 bases and J gave up 5 bases, with 10 bases separating them. The CDR3 is made up of 14 amino acids. The CDR3 nucleotides are TGTGCCAGCAGCTTAGCGGCGGGCTGGACTGAAGCTTTCTTT. It yields the protein CASSLAAGWTEAFF.

This rearrangement joins TRBV19 to TRBJ2-3; 7 nucleotides agree with TRBD2. V lost 7 bases and J lost 1; bases outside the gene matches: 8. The V gene's germline CDR1 is LNHDA and CDR2 SQIVND (reference sequence). The CDR3 extends over 15 amino acids. The CDR3 here is CASIGERGRTDTQYF. CDR3 in DNA: TGTGCCAGTATTGGAGAGCGGGGTCGCACAGATACGCAGTATTTT.

The V gene is TRBV6-5, the J gene TRBJ1-1; unclear D gene. Trimming stripped 2 bases from V and 1 base from J, with 11 bases between. Germline V lookup: CDR1 MNHEY, CDR2 SVGAGI. This CDR3 is 15 amino acids long. The CDR3 nucleotides read TGTGCCAGCAGTTACACCGGGTTTCGGAACACTGAAGCTTTCTTT. Encoded protein: CASSYTGFRNTEAFF.

This clone was picked up a small number of times. The chain uses TRBV19 and TRBJ1-2; D gene unclear. The ends were cut back, 4 bases at V and 7 bases at J, with 13 bases in the middle. The CDR3 length is 13 residues. Germline assignment: CDR1 LNHDA and CDR2 SQIVND (reference sequence). In DNA, the CDR3 is TGTGCCAGTAGTAAATACGAAGGGCGTGGCTACACCTTC. Amino acids: CASSKYEGRGYTF.

CDR3 coding DNA: TGTGCCAGCAGACAGGACAGGGGGAAAACCGGGGAGCTGTTTTTT. Encoded protein: CASRQDRGKTGELFF. The chain links TRBV6-5 to TRBJ2-2; 10 bases map to TRBD1. Germline assignment: CDR1 MNHEY and CDR2 SVGAGI. This CDR3 comprises 15 residues. The V segment lost 6 bases and the J segment 5 bases; nucleotides outside the gene matches: 6.

Comment on this clone: The same CDR3 arises from other DNA sequences in this sample as well. The chain uses TRBV19 and TRBJ2-2; D may be TRBD2 (6 bases). V dropped 6 bases and J dropped 0 bases, with 8 bases sitting between them. There are 14 residues in the CDR3. The germline V gene encodes CDR1 LNHDA and CDR2 SQIVND (reference sequence). CDR3 bases: TGTGCCAGTAGAGGCGGGGCGAACACCGGGGAGCTGTTTTTT. Amino acids: CASRGGANTGELFF.

The rearrangement links TRBV7-2 to TRBJ2-3; D is possibly TRBD1 (8 bases). The germline V and J ends were trimmed by 4 bases and 3 bases, with 14 bases remaining between them. The CDR3 contains 15 residues. Germline loops: CDR1 SGHTA, CDR2 FQGNSA. The CDR3 here is CASSSTGEGTDTQYF. The CDR3, as DNA: TGTGCCAGCAGCTCGACAGGGGAGGGAACAGATACGCAGTATTTT.

The table lists this clone with a few counts. The same CDR3 is also encoded by other DNA sequences in this sample. The chain's CDR3 is CASSLGDRTYEQYF. The CDR3 DNA sequence: TGCGCCAGCAGCTTGGGGGACAGGACCTACGAGCAGTACTTC. V and J are TRBV5-1 and TRBJ2-7; TRBD1 matches at 8 bases. CDR1 and CDR2 (germline): SGHRS, YFSETQ. After removal of 0 bases from V and 2 bases from J, the junction contained 1 base not matched to a gene. This CDR3 is 14 amino acids long.

This clone was detected a few times. CDR3 DNA sequence: TGCGCCAGCAGCTCCGACAGGGGGGCTACTGAAGCTTTCTTT. Translation: CASSSDRGATEAFF. The rearrangement uses TRBV5-1 and TRBJ1-1; 9 nucleotides match TRBD1. The V gene end was trimmed by 3 bases and the J gene end by 5 bases; junction bases not matched to a gene: 5. The CDR3 has 14 amino acids. Per the germline V gene, CDR1 is SGHRS and CDR2 is YFSETQ.

The chain combines TRBV7-8 with TRBJ1-5, with D possibly matching TRBD1 (6 bases). The V gene's germline CDR1 is SGHVS and CDR2 FQNEAQ. The CDR3 runs to 16 residues. The V end was cut by 5 bases, the J end by 1 base, with 15 bases between. The CDR3 DNA reads as TGTGCCAGCAGCCCCTCCCGACAGGTCAGCAATCAGCCCCAGCATTTT. It encodes CASSPSRQVSNQPQHF.

A remark on this clone: Other DNA variants within this sample encode the same CDR3. V is TRBV5-1 and J is TRBJ2-3; D uncertain. Trimming left V 2 bases short and J 1 base short, with 5 bases between. The CDR3 runs to 13 residues. Germline lookup yields CDR1 SGHRS and CDR2 YFSETQ. CDR3 amino acids: CASSLGRTDTQYF. The CDR3 nucleotides are TGCGCCAGCAGCTTAGGCCGCACAGATACGCAGTATTTT.

This rearrangement joins TRBV5-1 to TRBJ2-5, with TRBD2 matching 10 bases. This CDR3 has 18 amino acids. From germline, CDR1 is SGHRS and CDR2 YFSETQ. V was pared by 0 bases and J by 2 bases, with 10 bases of the junction left unmatched. The CDR3 DNA reads as TGCGCCAGCAGCTTGGAGGCGGCAGGACTAGCGGTTCAAGAGACCCAGTACTTC. It specifies CASSLEAAGLAVQETQYF.

The chain combines TRBV6-1 with TRBJ1-4; the D is unclear. V lost 8 bases, J lost 4 bases, and 14 bases lay in between. The CDR3 totals 14 residues. Germline loops: CDR1 MNHNS, CDR2 SASEGT. The chain's CDR3 is CASGRAFDNEKLFF. In DNA form, the CDR3 reads TGTGCCAGCGGGAGGGCGTTTGATAATGAAAAACTGTTTTTT.

The chain recombines TRBV6-1 with TRBJ1-5; weak D call: TRBD1 (5 bases). This CDR3 has 18 residues. V was trimmed by 0 bases and J by 0 bases, leaving 15 bases between them. Germline CDR1 MNHNS, CDR2 SASEGT. The CDR3, as DNA: TGTGCCAGCAGTGAAGCAGGGGTTAGCGGGGCTAGCAATCAGCCCCAGCATTTT. As protein: CASSEAGVSGASNQPQHF.

The chain is built from TRBV28 and TRBJ1-6, with TRBD1 matching 8 bases. Germline CDR1 reads MDHEN; CDR2 reads SYDVKM. V shed 4 bases, J shed 9 bases, and the junction held 8 bases outside the gene matches. The CDR3 has 15 amino acids. The CDR3 bases are TGTGCCAGCAGTTCCCGGACAGGGAAGGGTTCACCCCTCCACTTT. As protein: CASSSRTGKGSPLHF. Full variable domain (rest looked up from reference TRBV28 and TRBJ1-6): DVKVTQSSRYLVKRTGEKVFLECVQDMDHENMFWYRQDPGLGLRLIYFSYDVKMKEKGDIPEGYSVSREKKERFSLILESASTNQTSMYLCASSSRTGKGSPLHFGNGTRLTVT.

The CDR3 sequence: CAWSAAHEQYF. CDR3 in DNA: TGTGCCTGGAGTGCGGCACACGAGCAGTACTTC. This sequence joins TRBV30 and TRBJ2-7; D gene uncertain. The length of the CDR3 is 11 residues. The ends were cut back, 1 base at V and 5 bases at J, with 6 bases in the middle. Germline lookup yields CDR1 GTSNPN and CDR2 SVGIG (reference sequence). Looking up the rest from reference TRBV30 and TRBJ2-7 gives the full variable domain: SQTIHQWPATLVQPVGSPLSLECTVEGTSNPNLYWYRQAAGRGLQLLFYSVGIGQISSEVPQNLSASRPQDRQFILSSKKLLLSDSGFYLCAWSAAHEQYFGPGTRLTVT.

The V gene is TRBV5-1, the J gene TRBJ1-6; D is perhaps TRBD1 (6 bases). CDR1 SGHRS and CDR2 YFSETQ come from the germline V gene. Trimming stripped 1 base from V and 7 bases from J, with 12 bases between. The CDR3 runs to 15 residues. CDR3: CASSLRQATNSPLHF. CDR3 nucleotides: TGCGCCAGCAGCTTGAGACAGGCGACAAATTCACCCCTCCACTTT.

The V and J genes are TRBV19 and TRBJ1-6; 8 nucleotides line up with TRBD1. With 4 bases clipped from V and 0 bases from J, the junction kept 5 bases outside the gene matches. The CDR3 has 17 residues. CDR1 is LNHDA, CDR2 SQIVND, per germline (reference sequence). DNA of the CDR3: TGTGCCAGTAGTACGACAGGGGCTAGCTCCTATAATTCACCCCTCCACTTT. Translated, it gives CASSTTGASSYNSPLHF.

The chain uses TRBV30 and TRBJ2-3; tentatively, D is TRBD2 (6 bases). The V gene's germline CDR1 is GTSNPN and CDR2 SVGIG (reference sequence). Between the trimmed V and J ends, which lost 2 bases and 5 bases, there was a span of 14 bases. This CDR3 region has 14 residues. The CDR3 loop is CAWSKTGVGDTQYF. The CDR3 nucleotides read TGTGCCTGGAGTAAAACGGGGGTGGGAGATACGCAGTATTTT.

The table lists this clone with a few counts. The chain is built from TRBV2 and TRBJ2-7, with D possibly TRBD2 on 5 matching bases. The ends were cut back, 1 base at V and 4 bases at J, with 11 bases in the middle. The CDR3 runs 14 residues. Germline values: CDR1 SNHLY, CDR2 FYNNEI. The DNA of the CDR3 is TGTGCCAGCAGTGAAGAGCCCGGGGAATACGAGCAGTACTTC. It is translated as CASSEEPGEYEQYF.

The table lists this clone with a few counts. V and J are TRBV29-1 and TRBJ2-2, with 9 bases fitting TRBD1. The J segment lost 3 bases and the V segment lost 7 bases, leaving 9 bases of the junction unmatched. Germline V gives CDR1 SQVTM, CDR2 ANQGSEA. The CDR3 length is 15 residues. Written as DNA, the CDR3 is TGCAGCGCCGCGGGGACAGGGTGGTACACCGGGGAGCTGTTTTTT. Its protein product is CSAAGTGWYTGELFF.